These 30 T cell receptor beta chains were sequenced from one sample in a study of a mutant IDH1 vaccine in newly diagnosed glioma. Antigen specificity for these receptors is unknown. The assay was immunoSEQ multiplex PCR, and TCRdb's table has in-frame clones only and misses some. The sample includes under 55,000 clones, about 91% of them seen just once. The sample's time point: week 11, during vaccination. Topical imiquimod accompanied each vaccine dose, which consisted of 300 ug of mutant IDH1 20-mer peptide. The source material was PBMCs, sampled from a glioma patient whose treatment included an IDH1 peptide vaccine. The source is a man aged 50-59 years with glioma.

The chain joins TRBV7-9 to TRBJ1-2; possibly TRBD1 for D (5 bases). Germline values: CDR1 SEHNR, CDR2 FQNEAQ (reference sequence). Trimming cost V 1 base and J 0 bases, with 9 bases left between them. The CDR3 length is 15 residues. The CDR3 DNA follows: TGTGCCAGCAGCTTAGTGACAGATGCTAACTATGGCTACACCTTC. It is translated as CASSLVTDANYGYTF. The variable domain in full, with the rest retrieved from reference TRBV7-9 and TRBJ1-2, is DTGVSQNPRHKITKRGQNVTFRCDPISEHNRLYWYRQTLGQGPEFLTYFQNEAQLEKSRLLSDRFSAERPKGSFSTLEIQRTEQGDSAMYLCASSLVTDANYGYTFGSGTRLTVV.

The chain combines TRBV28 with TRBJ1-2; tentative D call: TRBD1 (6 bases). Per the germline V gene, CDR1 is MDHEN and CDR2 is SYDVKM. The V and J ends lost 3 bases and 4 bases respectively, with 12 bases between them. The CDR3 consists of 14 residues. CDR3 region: CASSLQGRAYGYTF. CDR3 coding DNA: TGTGCCAGCAGTTTGCAGGGGCGGGCCTATGGCTACACCTTC.

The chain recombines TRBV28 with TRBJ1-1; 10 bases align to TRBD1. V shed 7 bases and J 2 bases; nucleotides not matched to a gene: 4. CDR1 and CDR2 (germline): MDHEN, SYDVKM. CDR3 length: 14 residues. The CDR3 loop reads CASIWDRGNTEAFF. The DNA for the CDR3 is TGTGCCAGCATTTGGGACAGGGGAAACACTGAAGCTTTCTTT. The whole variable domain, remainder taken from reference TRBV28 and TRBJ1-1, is DVKVTQSSRYLVKRTGEKVFLECVQDMDHENMFWYRQDPGLGLRLIYFSYDVKMKEKGDIPEGYSVSREKKERFSLILESASTNQTSMYLCASIWDRGNTEAFFGQGTRLTVV.

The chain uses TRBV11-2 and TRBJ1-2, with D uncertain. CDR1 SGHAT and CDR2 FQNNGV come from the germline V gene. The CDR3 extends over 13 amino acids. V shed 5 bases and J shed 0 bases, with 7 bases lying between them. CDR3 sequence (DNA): TGTGCCAGCAGCCCGAGAACTAACTATGGCTACACCTTC. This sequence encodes CASSPRTNYGYTF.

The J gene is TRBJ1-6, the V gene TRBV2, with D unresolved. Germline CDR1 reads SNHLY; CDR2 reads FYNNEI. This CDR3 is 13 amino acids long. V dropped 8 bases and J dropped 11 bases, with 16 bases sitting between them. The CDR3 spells CASSGPSDTPLHF. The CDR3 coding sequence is TGTGCCAGCTCCGGCCCCAGTGATACACCCCTCCACTTT.

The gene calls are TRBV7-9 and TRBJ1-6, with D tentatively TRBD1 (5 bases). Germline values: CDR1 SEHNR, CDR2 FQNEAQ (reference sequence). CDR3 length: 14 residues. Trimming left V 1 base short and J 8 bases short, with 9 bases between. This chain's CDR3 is CASSLGVRDSPLHF. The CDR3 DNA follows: TGTGCCAGCAGCTTAGGGGTCAGGGATTCACCCCTCCACTTT.

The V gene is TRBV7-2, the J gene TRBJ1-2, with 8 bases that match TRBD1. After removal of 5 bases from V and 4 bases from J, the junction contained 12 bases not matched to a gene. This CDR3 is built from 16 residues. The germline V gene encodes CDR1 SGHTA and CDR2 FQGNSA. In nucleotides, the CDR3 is TGTGCCAGCAGCCCTATGGTGAGGGACAGGTTCTATGGCTACACCTTC. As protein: CASSPMVRDRFYGYTF.

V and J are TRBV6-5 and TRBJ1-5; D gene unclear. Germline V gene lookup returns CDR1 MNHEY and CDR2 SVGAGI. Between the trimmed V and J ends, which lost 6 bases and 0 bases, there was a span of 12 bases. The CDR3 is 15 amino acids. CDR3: CASRIYRSSNQPQHF. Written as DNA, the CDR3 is TGTGCCAGCAGGATCTACCGCAGTAGCAATCAGCCCCAGCATTTT.

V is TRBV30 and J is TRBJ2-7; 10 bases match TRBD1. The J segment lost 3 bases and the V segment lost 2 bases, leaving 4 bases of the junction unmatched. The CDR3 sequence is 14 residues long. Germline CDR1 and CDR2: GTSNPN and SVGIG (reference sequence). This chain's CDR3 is CAWSLGQGSYEQYF. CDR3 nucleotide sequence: TGTGCCTGGAGTCTGGGACAGGGGAGCTACGAGCAGTACTTC.

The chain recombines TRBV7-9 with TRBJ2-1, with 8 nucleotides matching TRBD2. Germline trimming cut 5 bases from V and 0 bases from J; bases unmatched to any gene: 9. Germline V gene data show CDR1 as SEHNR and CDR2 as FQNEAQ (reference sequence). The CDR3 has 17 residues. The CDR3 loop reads CASSPFTSGRSYNEQFF. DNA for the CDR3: TGTGCCAGCAGCCCATTTACTAGCGGTCGCTCCTACAATGAGCAGTTCTTC.

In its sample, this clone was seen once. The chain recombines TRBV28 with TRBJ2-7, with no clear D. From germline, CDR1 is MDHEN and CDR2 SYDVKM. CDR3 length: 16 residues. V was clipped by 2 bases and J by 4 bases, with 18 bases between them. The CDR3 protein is CASSLRTPTDIYEQYF. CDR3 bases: TGTGCCAGCAGTTTAAGGACCCCAACAGACATATACGAGCAGTACTTC.

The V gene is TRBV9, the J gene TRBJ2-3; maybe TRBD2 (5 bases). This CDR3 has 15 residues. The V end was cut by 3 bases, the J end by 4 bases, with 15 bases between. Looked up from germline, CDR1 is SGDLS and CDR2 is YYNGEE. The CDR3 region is CASSGKGSRPDTQYF. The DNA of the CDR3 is TGTGCCAGCAGCGGCAAAGGGAGCCGTCCAGATACGCAGTATTTT.

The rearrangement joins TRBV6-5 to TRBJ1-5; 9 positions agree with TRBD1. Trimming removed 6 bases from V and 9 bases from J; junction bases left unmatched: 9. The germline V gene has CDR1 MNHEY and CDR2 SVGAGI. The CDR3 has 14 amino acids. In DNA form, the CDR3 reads TGTGCCAGCAGACAGGGGGCAGGGGGGTGGCCCCAGCATTTT. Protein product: CASRQGAGGWPQHF.

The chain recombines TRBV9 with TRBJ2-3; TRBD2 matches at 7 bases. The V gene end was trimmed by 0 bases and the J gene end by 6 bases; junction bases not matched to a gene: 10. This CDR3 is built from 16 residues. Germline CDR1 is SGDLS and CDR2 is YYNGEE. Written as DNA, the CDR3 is TGTGCCAGCAGCGTAGGTCCGGGAGGAGCGGCTGATACGCAGTATTTT. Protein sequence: CASSVGPGGAADTQYF.

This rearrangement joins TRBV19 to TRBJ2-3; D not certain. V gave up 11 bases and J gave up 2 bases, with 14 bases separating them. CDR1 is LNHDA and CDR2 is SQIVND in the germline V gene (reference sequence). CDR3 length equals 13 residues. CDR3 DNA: TGTGCCGGACCGATTTGGAACACAGATACGCAGTATTTT. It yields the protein CAGPIWNTDTQYF.

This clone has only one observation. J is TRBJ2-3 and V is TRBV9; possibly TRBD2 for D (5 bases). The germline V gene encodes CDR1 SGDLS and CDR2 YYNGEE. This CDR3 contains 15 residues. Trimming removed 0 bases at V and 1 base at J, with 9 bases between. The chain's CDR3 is CASSVENSGTDTQYF. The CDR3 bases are TGTGCCAGCAGCGTAGAGAATAGCGGCACAGATACGCAGTATTTT.

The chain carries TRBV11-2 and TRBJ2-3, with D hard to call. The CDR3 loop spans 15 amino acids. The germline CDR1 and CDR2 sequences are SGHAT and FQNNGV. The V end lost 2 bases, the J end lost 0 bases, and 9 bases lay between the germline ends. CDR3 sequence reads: CASSLYGRSTDTQYF. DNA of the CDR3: TGTGCCAGCAGCTTATACGGTCGGAGCACAGATACGCAGTATTTT.

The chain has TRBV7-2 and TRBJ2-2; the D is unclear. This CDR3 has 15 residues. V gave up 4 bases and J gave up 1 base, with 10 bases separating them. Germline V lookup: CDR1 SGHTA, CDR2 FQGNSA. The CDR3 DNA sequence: TGTGCCAGCAGCTCATCCCGGCTGAACACCGGGGAGCTGTTTTTT. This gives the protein CASSSSRLNTGELFF. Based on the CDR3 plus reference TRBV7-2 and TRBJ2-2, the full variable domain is GAGVSQSPSNKVTEKGKDVELRCDPISGHTALYWYRQSLGQGLEFLIYFQGNSAPDKSGLPSDRFSAERTGGSVSTLTIQRTQQEDSAVYLCASSSSRLNTGELFFGEGSRLTVL.

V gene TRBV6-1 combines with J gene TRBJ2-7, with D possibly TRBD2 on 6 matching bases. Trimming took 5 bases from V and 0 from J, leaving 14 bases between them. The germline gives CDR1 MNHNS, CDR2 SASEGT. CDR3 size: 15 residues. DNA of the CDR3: TGTGCCAGCAGTACCTGGAGGGGAAGCTCCTACGAGCAGTACTTC. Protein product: CASSTWRGSSYEQYF.

The CDR3 nucleotides read TGTGCCAGCAGGGTCCTAGCGGGGGGGGGAGAGACCCAGTACTTC. This sequence encodes CASRVLAGGGETQYF. This sequence joins TRBV27 and TRBJ2-5, with 12 bases identical to TRBD2. The germline V gene encodes CDR1 MNHEY and CDR2 SMNVEV (reference sequence). This CDR3 contains 15 residues. The V gene end was trimmed by 6 bases and the J gene end by 4 bases; junction bases not matched to a gene: 6.

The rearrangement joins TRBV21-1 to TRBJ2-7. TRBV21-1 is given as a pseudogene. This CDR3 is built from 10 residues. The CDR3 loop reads CASRVYEQYF. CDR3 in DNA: TGTGCCAGCAGAGTCTACGAGCAGTACTTC.

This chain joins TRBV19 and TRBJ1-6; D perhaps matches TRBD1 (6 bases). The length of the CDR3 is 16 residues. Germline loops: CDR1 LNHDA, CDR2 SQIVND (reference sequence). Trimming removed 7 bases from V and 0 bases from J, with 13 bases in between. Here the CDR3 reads CASKGDMSSYNSPLHF. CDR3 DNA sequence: TGTGCCAGTAAGGGGGACATGAGCTCCTATAATTCACCCCTCCACTTT.

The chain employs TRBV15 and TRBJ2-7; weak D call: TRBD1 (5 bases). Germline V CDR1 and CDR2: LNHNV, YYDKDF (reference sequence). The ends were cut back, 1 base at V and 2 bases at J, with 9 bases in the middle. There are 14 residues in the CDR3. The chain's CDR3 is CATSRVAGTYEQYF. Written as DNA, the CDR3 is TGTGCCACCAGCAGAGTCGCAGGGACCTACGAGCAGTACTTC.

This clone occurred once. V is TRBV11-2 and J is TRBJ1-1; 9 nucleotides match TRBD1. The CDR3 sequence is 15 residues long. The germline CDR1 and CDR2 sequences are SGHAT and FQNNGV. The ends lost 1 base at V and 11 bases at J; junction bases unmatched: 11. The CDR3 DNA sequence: TGTGCCAGCAGCTTAGGTCGGGGGGACAGGGCTTCGGCTTTCTTT. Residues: CASSLGRGDRASAFF. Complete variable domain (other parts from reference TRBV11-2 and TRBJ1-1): EAGVAQSPRYKIIEKRQSVAFWCNPISGHATLYWYQQILGQGPKLLIQFQNNGVVDDSQLPKDRFSAERLKGVDSTLKIQPAKLEDSAVYLCASSLGRGDRASAFFGQGTRLTVV.

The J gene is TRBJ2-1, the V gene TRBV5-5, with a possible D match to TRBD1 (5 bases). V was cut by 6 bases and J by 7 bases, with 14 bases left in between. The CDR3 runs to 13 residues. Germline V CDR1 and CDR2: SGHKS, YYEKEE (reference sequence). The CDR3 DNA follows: TGTGCCAGCACCCCTTGGTCAGGGAATGAGCAGTTCTTC. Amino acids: CASTPWSGNEQFF.

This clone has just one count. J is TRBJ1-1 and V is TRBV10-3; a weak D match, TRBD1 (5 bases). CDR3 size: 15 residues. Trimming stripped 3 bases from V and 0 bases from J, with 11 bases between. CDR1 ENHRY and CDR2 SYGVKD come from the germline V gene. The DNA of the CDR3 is TGTGCCATCAGTGATACCAGGGCCCTGAACACTGAAGCTTTCTTT. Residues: CAISDTRALNTEAFF.

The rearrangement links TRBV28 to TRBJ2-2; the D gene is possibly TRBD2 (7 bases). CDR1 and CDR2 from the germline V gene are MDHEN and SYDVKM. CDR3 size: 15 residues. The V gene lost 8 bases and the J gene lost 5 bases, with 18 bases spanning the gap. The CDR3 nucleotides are TGTGCCAGCGTCACTTGGGGGGGCCGAACCGGGGAGCTGTTTTTT. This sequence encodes CASVTWGGRTGELFF.

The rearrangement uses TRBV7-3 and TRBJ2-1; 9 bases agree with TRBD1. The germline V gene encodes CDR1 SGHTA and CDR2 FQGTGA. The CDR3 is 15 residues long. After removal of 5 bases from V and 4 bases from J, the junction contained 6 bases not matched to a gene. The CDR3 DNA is TGTGCCAGCAGCCAAGGGACAGGGAGATACAATGAGCAGTTCTTC. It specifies CASSQGTGRYNEQFF. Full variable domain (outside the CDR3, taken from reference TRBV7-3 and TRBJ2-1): GAGVSQTPSNKVTEKGKYVELRCDPISGHTALYWYRQSLGQGPEFLIYFQGTGAADDSGLPNDRFFAVRPEGSVSTLKIQRTERGDSAVYLCASSQGTGRYNEQFFGPGTRLTVL.

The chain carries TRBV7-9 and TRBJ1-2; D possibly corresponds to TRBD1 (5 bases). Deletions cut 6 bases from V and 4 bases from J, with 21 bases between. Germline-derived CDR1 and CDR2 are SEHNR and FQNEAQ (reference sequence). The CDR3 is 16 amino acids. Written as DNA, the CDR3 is TGTGCCAGCAGACCTCCCGGGGCCCCTAGGGGCTATGGCTACACCTTC. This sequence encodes CASRPPGAPRGYGYTF.

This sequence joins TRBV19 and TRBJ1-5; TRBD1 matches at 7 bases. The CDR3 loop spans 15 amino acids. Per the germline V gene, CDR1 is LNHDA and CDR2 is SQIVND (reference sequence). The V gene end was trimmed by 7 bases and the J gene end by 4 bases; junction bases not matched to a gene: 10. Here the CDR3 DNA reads TGTGCCAGTACCACTGGACAGGTAAAAAATCAGCCCCAGCATTTT. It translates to CASTTGQVKNQPQHF.